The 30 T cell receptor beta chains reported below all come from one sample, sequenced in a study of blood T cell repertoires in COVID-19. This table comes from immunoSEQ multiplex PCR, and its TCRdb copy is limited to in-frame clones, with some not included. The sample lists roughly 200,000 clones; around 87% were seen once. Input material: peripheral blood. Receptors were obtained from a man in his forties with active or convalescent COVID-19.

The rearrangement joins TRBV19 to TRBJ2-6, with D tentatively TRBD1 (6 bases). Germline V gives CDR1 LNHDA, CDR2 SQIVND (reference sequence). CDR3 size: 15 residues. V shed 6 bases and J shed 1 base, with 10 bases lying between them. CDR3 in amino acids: CASRTTGSGANVLTF. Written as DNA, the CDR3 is TGTGCCAGTAGGACAACAGGGTCTGGGGCCAACGTCCTGACTTTC.

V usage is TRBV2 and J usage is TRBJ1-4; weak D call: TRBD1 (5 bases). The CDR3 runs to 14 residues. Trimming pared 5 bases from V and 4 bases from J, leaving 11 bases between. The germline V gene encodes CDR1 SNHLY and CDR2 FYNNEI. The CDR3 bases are TGTGCCAGCAGTCGTGACAGTTATAATGAAAAACTGTTTTTT. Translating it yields CASSRDSYNEKLFF. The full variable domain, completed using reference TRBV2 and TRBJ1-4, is EPEVTQTPSHQVTQMGQEVILRCVPISNHLYFYWYRQILGQKVEFLVSFYNNEISEKSEIFDDQFSVERPDGSNFTLKIRSTKLEDSAMYFCASSRDSYNEKLFFGSGTQLSVL.

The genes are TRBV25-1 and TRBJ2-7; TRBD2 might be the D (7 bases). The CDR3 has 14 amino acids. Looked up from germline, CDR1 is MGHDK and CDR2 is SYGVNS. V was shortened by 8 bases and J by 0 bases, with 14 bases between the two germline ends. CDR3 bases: TGTGCCAGCCGCGGGGGCTCCAGCTCCTACGAGCAGTACTTC. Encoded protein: CASRGGSSSYEQYF.

The CDR3 DNA is TGTGCCAGCCGGGACACCCTCTCAGATACGCAGTATTTT. It codes for CASRDTLSDTQYF. This chain connects TRBV9 to TRBJ2-3; D might be TRBD1 (6 bases). Trimming removed 7 bases at V and 4 bases at J, with 13 bases between. This CDR3 is built from 13 residues. Germline V gene lookup returns CDR1 SGDLS and CDR2 YYNGEE.

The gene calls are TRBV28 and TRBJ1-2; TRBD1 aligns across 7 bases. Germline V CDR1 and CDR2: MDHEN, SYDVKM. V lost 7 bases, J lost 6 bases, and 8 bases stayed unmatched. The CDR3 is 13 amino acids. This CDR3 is CASNFLGTDGYTF. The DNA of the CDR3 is TGTGCCAGCAACTTCCTTGGGACAGATGGCTACACCTTC.

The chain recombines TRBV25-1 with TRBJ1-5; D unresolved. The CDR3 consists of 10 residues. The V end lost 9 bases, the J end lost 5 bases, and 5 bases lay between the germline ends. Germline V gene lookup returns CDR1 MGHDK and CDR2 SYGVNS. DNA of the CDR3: TGTGCCAGACTCCATCAGCCCCAGCATTTT. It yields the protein CARLHQPQHF.

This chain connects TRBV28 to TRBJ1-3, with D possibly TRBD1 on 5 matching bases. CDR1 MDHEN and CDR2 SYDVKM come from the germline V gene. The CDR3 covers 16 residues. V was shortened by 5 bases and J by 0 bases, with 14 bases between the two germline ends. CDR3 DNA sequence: TGTGCCAGCAGTCCCCAGACAGCCTACTCTGGAAACACCATATATTTT. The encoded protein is CASSPQTAYSGNTIYF.

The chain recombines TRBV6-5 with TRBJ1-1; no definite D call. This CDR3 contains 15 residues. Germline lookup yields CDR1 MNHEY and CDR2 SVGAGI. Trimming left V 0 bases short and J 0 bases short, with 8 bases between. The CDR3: CASSYSFNMNTEAFF. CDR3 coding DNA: TGTGCCAGCAGTTACTCCTTCAACATGAACACTGAAGCTTTCTTT.

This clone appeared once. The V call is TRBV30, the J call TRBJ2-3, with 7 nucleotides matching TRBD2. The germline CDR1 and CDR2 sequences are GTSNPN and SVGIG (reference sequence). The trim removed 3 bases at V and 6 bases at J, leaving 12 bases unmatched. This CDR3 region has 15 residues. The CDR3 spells CAWSFGGGGVDTQYF. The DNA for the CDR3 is TGTGCCTGGAGCTTTGGCGGCGGGGGAGTCGATACGCAGTATTTT.

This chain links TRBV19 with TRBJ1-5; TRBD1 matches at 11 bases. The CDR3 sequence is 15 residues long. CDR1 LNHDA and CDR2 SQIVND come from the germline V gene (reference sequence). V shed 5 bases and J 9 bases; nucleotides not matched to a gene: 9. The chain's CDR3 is CASSSSRTGGWPQHF. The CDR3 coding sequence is TGTGCCAGTAGTTCTTCAAGGACAGGGGGCTGGCCCCAGCATTTT.

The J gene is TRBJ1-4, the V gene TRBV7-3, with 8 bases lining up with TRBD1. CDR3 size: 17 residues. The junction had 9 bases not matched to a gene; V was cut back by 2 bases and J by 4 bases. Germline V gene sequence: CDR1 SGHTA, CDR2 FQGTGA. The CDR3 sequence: CASSLWGEGQVNEKLFF. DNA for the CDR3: TGTGCCAGCAGCTTATGGGGTGAGGGACAGGTTAATGAAAAACTGTTTTTT.

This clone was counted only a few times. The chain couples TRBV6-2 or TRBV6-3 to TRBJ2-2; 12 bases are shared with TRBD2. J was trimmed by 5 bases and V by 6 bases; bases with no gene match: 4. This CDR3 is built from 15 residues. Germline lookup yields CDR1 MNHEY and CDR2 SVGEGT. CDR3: CASRPSGGATGELFF. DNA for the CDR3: TGTGCCAGCAGACCTAGCGGGGGGGCAACCGGGGAGCTGTTTTTT.

The CDR3 nucleotides are TGTGCCAGCTCACCAGGGACAAGCACAGATACGCAGTATTTT. Its translation: CASSPGTSTDTQYF. V gene TRBV18 combines with J gene TRBJ2-3, with D perhaps matching TRBD1 (6 bases). The CDR3 extends over 14 amino acids. Germline lookup yields CDR1 KGHSH and CDR2 LQKENI. The V end lost 2 bases, the J end lost 0 bases, and 6 bases lay between the germline ends.

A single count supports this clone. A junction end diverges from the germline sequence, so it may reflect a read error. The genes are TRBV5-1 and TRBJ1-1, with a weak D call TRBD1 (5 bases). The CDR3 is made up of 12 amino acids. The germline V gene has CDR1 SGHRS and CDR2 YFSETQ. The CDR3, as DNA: TGCGCCAGCAGCGTGGGACTGACGGCCCGAAGTTTT. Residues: CASSVGLTARSF.

The CDR3 loop reads CASSLSRWGRDGDTQYF. In DNA, the CDR3 is TGTGCCAGCAGTTTATCCCGGTGGGGGCGCGATGGGGATACGCAGTATTTT. This chain links TRBV27 with TRBJ2-3; a weak D match, TRBD1 (6 bases). This CDR3 region has 17 residues. Per the germline V gene, CDR1 is MNHEY and CDR2 is SMNVEV (reference sequence). V was cut by 0 bases and J by 6 bases, with 19 bases left in between.

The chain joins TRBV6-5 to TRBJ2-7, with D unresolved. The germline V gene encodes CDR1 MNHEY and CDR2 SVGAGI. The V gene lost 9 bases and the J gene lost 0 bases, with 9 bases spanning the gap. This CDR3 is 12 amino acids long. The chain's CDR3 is CASRRSSYEQYF. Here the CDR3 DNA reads TGTGCCAGTCGTAGGAGCTCCTACGAGCAGTACTTC.

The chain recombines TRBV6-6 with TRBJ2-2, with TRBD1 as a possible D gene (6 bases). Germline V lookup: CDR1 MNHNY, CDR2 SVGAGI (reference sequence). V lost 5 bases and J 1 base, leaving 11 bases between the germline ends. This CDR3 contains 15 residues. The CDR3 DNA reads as TGTGCCAGCAGTGTCCAACAGGGGAACACCGGGGAGCTGTTTTTT. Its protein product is CASSVQQGNTGELFF.

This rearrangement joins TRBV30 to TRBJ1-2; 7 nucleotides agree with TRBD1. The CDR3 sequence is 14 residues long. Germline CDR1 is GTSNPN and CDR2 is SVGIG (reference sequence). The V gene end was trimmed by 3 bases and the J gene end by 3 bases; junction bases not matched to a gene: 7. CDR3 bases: TGTGCCTGGAGACCAGGGGGTTTGGACTATGGCTACACCTTC. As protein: CAWRPGGLDYGYTF.

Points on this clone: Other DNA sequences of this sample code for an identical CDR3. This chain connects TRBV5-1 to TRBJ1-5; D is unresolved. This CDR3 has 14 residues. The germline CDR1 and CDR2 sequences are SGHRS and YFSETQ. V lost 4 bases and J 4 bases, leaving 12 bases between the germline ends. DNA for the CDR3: TGCGCCAGCAGCCCAGACGGACTAAATCAGCCCCAGCATTTT. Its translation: CASSPDGLNQPQHF.

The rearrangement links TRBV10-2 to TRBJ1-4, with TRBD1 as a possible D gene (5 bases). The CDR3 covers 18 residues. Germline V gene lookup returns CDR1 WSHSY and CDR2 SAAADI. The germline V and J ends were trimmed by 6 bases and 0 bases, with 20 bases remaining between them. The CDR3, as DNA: TGCGCCAGCAGACGCAACACCTGGACAAGAGCAACTAATGAAAAACTGTTTTTT. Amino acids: CASRRNTWTRATNEKLFF.

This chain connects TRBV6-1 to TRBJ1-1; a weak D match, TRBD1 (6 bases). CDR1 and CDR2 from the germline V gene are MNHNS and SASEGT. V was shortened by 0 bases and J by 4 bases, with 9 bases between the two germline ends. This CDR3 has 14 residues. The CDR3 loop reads CASSEAQGFTEAFF. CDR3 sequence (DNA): TGTGCCAGCAGTGAAGCGCAGGGGTTCACTGAAGCTTTCTTT.

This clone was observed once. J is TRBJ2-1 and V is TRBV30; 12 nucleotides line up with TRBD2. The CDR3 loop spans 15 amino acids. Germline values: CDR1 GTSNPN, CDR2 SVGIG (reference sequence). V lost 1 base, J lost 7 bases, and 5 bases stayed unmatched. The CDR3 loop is CAWSGLAGELNEQFF. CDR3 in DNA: TGTGCCTGGAGTGGACTAGCGGGGGAGCTAAATGAGCAGTTCTTC.

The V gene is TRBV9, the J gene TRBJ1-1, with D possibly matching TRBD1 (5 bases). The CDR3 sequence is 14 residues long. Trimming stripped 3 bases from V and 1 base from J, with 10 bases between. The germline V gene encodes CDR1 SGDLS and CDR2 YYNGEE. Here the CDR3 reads CASSGITGNTEAFF. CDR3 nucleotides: TGTGCCAGCAGCGGTATTACAGGGAACACTGAAGCTTTCTTT.

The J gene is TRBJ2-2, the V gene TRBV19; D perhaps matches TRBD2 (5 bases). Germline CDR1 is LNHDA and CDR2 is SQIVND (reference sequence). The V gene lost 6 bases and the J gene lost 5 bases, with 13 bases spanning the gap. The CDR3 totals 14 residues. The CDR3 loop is CASSHTPGTGELFF. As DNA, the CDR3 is TGTGCCAGTAGCCACACCCCGGGGACCGGGGAGCTGTTTTTT.

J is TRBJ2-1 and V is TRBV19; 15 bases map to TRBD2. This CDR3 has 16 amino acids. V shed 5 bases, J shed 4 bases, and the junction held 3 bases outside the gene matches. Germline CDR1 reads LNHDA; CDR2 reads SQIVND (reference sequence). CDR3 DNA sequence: TGTGCCAGTAGTCTGGGACTAGCGGGGGGTTACAATGAGCAGTTCTTC. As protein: CASSLGLAGGYNEQFF.

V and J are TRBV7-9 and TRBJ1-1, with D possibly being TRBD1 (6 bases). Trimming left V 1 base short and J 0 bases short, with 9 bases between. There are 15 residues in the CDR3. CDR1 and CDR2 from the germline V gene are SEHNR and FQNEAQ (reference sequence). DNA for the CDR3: TGTGCCAGCAGCTTAGGGCAGGGGCTGAACACTGAAGCTTTCTTT. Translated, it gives CASSLGQGLNTEAFF.

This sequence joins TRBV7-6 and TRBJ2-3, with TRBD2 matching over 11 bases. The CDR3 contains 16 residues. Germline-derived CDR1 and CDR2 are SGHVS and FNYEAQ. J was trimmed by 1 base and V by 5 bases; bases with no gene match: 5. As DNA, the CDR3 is TGTGCCAGCAGCCCGTTGACTAGCGGGGGCACAGATACGCAGTATTTT. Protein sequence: CASSPLTSGGTDTQYF.

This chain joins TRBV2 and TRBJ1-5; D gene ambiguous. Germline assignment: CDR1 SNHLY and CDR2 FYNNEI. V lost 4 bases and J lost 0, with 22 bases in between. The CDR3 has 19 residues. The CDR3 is CASSVGRETFKLSNQPQHF. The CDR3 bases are TGTGCCAGCAGTGTAGGCCGGGAGACCTTTAAGCTTAGCAATCAGCCCCAGCATTTT.

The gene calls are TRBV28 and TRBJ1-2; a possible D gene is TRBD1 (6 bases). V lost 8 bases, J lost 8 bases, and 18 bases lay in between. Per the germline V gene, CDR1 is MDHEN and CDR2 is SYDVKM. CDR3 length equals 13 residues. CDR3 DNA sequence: TGTGCCAGCCGGGAAACAGGGTTATGGGGCTACACCTTC. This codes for CASRETGLWGYTF.

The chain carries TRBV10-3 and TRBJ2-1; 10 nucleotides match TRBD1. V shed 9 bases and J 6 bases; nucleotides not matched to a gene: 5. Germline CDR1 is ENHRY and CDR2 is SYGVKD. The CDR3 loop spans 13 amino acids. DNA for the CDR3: TGTGCCATAGGGACAGGGGCCTTCAATGAGCAGTTCTTC. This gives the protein CAIGTGAFNEQFF.